Given below is one T cell receptor beta chain in context. Out of over 9 ml of fresh peripheral blood came the PBMCs. The data stem from a study of T cells in Graves' hyperthyroidism and ophthalmopathy. As for the study in general: Before any treatment, at initial diagnosis, peripheral blood was collected.

TCR beta CDR3 regions were amplified from RNA transcripts. During a first-round RT-PCR of the TCR CDR3, the HTBI primer set was used. TCRdb fed the multiplex PCR reads into MiXCR, producing one record per CDR3 protein. The data hold a few hundred thousand distinct CDR3 sequences, with 14% observed a single time. The CDR3 extends over 18 amino acids. Germline V lookup: CDR1 SNHLY, CDR2 FYNNEI. V shed 4 bases and J 6 bases; nucleotides not matched to a gene: 15. The receptor comes from a woman aged 40 to 50 with Graves' hyperthyroidism. Specimen: blood. V and J are TRBV2 and TRBJ2-2; 9 positions match TRBD2. Here the CDR3 reads CASSAHYSTSGGAGELFF. The DNA of the CDR3 is TGTGCCAGCAGTGCTCACTATTCGACTAGCGGAGGGGCCGGGGAGCTGTTTTTT.